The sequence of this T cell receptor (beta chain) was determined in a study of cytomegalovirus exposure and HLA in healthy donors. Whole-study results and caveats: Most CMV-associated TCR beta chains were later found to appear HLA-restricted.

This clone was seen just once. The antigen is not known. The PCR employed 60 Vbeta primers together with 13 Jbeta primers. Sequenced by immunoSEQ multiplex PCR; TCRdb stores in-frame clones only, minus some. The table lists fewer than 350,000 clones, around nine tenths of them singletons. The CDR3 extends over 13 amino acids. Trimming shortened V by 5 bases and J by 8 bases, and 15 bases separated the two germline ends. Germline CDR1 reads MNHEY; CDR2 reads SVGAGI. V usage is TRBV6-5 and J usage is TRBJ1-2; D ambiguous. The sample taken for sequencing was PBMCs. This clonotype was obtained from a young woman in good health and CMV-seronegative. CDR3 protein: CASSPMGRKGYTF. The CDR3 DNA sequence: TGTGCCAGCAGTCCAATGGGGAGGAAGGGCTACACCTTC.